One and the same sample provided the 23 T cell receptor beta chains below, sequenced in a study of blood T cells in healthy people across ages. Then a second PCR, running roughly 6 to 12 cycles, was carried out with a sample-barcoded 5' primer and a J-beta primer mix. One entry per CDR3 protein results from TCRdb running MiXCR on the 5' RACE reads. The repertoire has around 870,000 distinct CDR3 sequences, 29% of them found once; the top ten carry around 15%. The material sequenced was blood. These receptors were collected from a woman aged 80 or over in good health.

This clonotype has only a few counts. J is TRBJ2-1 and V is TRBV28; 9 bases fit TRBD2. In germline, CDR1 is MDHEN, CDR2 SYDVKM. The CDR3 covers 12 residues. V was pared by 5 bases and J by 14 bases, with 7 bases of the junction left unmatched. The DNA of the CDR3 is TGTGCCAGCAGTCCCCTAGCGGGGTACGAGTTCTTC. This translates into CASSPLAGYEFF. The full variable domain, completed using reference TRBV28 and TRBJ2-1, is DVKVTQSSRYLVKRTGEKVFLECVQDMDHENMFWYRQDPGLGLRLIYFSYDVKMKEKGDIPEGYSVSREKKERFSLILESASTNQTSMYLCASSPLAGYEFFGPGTRLTVL.

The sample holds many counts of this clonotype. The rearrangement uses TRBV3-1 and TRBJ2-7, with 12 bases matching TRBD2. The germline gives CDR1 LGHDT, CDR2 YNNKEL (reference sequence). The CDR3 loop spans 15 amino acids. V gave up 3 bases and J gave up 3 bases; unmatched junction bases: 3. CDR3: CASSQTSGGHYEQYF. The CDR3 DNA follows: TGTGCCAGCAGCCAGACTAGCGGGGGACACTACGAGCAGTACTTC.

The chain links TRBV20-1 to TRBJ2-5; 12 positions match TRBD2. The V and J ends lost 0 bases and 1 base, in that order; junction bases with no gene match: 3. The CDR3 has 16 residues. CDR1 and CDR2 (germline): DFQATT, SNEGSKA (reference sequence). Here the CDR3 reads CSARDATSGGQETQYF. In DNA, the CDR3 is TGCAGTGCTAGAGATGCGACTAGCGGGGGCCAAGAGACCCAGTACTTC.

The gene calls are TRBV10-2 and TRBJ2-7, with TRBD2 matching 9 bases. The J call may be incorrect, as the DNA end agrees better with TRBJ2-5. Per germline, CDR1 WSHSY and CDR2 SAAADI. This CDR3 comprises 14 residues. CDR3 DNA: TGCGCCAGCAGAGCGGGGGGCCGGGCGGAGACCCAGTACTTC. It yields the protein CASRAGGRAETQYF.

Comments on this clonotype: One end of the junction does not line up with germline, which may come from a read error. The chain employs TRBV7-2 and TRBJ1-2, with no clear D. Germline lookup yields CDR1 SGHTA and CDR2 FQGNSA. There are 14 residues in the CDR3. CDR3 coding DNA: TGTGCCAGCAGCCCCAGGACGGGCGTGGATGGTTACACCTTC. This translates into CASSPRTGVDGYTF.

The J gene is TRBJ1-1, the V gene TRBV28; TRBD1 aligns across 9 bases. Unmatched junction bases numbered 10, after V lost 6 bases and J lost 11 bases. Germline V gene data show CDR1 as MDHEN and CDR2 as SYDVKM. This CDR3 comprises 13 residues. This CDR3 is CASRPGQGFVAFF. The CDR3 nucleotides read TGTGCCAGCAGACCGGGACAGGGATTCGTGGCTTTCTTT.

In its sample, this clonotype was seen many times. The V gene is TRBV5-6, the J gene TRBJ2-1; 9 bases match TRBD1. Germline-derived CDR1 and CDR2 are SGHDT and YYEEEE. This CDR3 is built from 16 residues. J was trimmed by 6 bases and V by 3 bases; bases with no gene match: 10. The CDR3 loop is CASSSLRDRDSNEQFF. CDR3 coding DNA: TGTGCCAGCAGCTCCCTCCGGGACAGGGACTCCAATGAGCAGTTCTTC.

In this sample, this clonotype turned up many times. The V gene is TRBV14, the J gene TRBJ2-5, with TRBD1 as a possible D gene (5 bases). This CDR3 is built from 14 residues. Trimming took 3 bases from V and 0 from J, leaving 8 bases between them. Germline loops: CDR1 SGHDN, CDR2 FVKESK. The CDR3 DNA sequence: TGTGCCAGCAGCCAGCCAGGGTACCAAGAGACCCAGTACTTC. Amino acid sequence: CASSQPGYQETQYF.

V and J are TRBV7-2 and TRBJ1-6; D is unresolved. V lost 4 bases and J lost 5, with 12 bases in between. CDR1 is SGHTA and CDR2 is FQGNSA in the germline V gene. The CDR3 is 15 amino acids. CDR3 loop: CASSSVMVHNSPLHF. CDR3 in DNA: TGTGCCAGCAGCTCAGTTATGGTCCATAATTCACCCCTCCACTTT.

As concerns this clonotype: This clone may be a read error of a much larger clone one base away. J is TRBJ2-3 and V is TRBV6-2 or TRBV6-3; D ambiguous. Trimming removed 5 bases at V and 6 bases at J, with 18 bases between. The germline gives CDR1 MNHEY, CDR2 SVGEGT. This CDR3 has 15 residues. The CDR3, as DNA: TGTGCCAGCAGTAAAGTGGACGGTCTCTATGATACGCAGTATTTT. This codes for CASSKVDGLYDTQYF.

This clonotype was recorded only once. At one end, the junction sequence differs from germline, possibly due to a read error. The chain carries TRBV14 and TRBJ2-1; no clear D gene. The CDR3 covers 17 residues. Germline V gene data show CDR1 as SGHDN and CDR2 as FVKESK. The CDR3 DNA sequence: TGTGCCAGCAGCCAAGGAGTATGGCGGACGGTCTACAATGAGCAGTCCTTC. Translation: CASSQGVWRTVYNEQSF.

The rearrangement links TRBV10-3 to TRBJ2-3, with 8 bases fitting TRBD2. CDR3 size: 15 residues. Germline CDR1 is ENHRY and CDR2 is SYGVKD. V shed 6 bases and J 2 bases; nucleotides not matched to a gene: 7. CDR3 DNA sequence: TGTGCCATCAGGGTAGCGGGATTCCCCACAGATACGCAGTATTTT. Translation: CAIRVAGFPTDTQYF.

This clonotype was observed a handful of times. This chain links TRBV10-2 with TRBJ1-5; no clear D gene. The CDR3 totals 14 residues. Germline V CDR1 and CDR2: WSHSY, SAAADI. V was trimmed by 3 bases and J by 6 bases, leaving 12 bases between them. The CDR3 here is CASSEDFWGQPQHF. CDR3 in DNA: TGCGCCAGCAGTGAAGACTTTTGGGGTCAGCCCCAGCATTTT.

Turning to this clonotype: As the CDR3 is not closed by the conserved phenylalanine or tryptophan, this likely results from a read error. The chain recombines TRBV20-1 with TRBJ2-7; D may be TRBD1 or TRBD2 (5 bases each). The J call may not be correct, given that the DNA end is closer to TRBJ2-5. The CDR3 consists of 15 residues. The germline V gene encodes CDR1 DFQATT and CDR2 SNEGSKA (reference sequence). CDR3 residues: CSARKGTGPRETQYC. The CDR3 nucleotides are TGCAGTGCTAGAAAGGGGACGGGGCCTAGGGAGACCCAGTACTGC.

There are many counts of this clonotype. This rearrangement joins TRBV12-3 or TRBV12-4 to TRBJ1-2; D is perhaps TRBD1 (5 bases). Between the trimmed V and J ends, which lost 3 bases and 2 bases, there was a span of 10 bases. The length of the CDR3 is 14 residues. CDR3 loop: CASSFYDSNYGYTF. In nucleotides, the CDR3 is TGTGCCAGCAGTTTTTATGACAGCAACTATGGCTACACCTTC.

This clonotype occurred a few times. The CDR3 loop is CASSQEGWGQGFTDTQYF. The CDR3 coding sequence is TGCGCCAGCAGCCAAGAAGGTTGGGGACAGGGTTTCACAGATACGCAGTATTTT. The rearrangement joins TRBV4-3 to TRBJ2-3; 9 bases align to TRBD1. Unmatched junction bases numbered 9, after V lost 0 bases and J lost 2 bases. There are 18 residues in the CDR3. Germline CDR1 and CDR2: LGHNA and YSLEER.

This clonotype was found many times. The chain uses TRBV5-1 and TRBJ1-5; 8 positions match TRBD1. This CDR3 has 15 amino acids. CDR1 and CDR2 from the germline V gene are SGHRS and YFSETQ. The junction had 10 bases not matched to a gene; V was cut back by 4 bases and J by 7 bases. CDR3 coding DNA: TGCGCCAGCAGCGAAACAGGGGGTTCTGGACAGCCCCAGCATTTT. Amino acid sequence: CASSETGGSGQPQHF.

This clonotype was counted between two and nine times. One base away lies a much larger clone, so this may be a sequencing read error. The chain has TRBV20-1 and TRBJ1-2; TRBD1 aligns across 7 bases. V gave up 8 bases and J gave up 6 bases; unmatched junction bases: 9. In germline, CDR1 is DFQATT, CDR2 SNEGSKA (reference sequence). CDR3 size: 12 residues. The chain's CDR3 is CSTNQGGDGYTF. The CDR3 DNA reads TGCAGTACTAATCAGGGGGGTGATGGCTACACCTTC.

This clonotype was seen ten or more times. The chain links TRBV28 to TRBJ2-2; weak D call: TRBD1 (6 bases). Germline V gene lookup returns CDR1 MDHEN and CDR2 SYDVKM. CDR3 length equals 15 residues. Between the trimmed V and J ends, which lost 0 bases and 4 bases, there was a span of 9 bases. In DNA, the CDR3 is TGTGCCAGCAGTTTATGGCACAGGGCCACCGGGGAGCTGTTTTTT. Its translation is CASSLWHRATGELFF.

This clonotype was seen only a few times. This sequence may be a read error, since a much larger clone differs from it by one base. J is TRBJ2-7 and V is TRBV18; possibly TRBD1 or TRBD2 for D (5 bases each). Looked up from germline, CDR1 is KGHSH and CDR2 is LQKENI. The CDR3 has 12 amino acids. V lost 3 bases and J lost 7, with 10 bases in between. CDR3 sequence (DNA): TGTGCCAGCTCACCGGGACGAGCGGAGCAGTACTTC. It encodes CASSPGRAEQYF.

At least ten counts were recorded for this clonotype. The CDR3 region is CASSFGTSFDNEQFF. In DNA form, the CDR3 reads TGCGCCAGCAGCTTCGGGACTAGTTTCGACAATGAGCAGTTCTTC. The chain recombines TRBV5-1 with TRBJ2-1; TRBD2 matches at 8 bases. The CDR3 extends over 15 amino acids. V shed 2 bases, J shed 5 bases, and the junction held 6 bases outside the gene matches. The germline gives CDR1 SGHRS, CDR2 YFSETQ. The full variable domain, its missing parts supplied by reference TRBV5-1 and TRBJ2-1, is KAGVTQTPRYLIKTRGQQVTLSCSPISGHRSVSWYQQTPGQGLQFLFEYFSETQRNKGNFPGRFSGRQFSNSRSEMNVSTLELGDSALYLCASSFGTSFDNEQFFGPGTRLTVL.

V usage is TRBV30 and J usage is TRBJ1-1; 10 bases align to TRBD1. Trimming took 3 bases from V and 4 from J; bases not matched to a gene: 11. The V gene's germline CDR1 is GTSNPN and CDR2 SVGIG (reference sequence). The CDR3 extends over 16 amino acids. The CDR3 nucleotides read TGTGCCTGGAGGGCCCATTGGGACAGGGGCTCCACTGAAGCTTTCTTT. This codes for CAWRAHWDRGSTEAFF.

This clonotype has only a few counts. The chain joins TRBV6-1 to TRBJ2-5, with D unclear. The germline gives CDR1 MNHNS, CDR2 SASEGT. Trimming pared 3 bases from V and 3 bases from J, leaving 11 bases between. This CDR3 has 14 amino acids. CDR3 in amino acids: CASSEVGRKETQYF. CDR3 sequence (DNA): TGTGCCAGCAGTGAGGTCGGCAGGAAAGAGACCCAGTACTTC.